These 23 T cell receptor beta chains were sequenced from one sample in a study of memory CD4+ T cells and cytomegalovirus serostatus. Profiling relied on immunoSEQ multiplex PCR, and the TCRdb table lists in-frame clones only, not all of them. The table includes about 59,000 clones, about 81% detected once. Single viable CD3+CD4+CD8-CD45RO+ cells were sorted as the memory CD4+ T cells. The source material was memory CD4+ T cells from blood. Receptors originate from an adult in good health and CMV-seronegative.

The chain is built from TRBV6-5 and TRBJ2-5; no clear D. V was trimmed by 2 bases and J by 4 bases, leaving 14 bases between them. CDR1 MNHEY and CDR2 SVGAGI come from the germline V gene. The CDR3 consists of 15 residues. CDR3: CASSYPGSTGETQYF. CDR3 DNA sequence: TGTGCCAGCAGTTACCCAGGATCCACCGGAGAGACCCAGTACTTC.

The chain couples TRBV19 to TRBJ1-3; 7 bases match TRBD1. Germline-derived CDR1 and CDR2 are LNHDA and SQIVND (reference sequence). CDR3 length: 16 amino acids. Trimming removed 5 bases from V and 2 bases from J; junction bases left unmatched: 9. The CDR3 nucleotides are TGTGCCAGTAGTCCTACAGGGGTCCAGACTGGAAACACCATATATTTT. Translated, it gives CASSPTGVQTGNTIYF. The full variable domain, its missing parts supplied by reference TRBV19 and TRBJ1-3, is DGGITQSPKYLFRKEGQNVTLSCEQNLNHDAMYWYRQDPGQGLRLIYYSQIVNDFQKGDIAEGYSVSREKKESFPLTVTSAQKNPTAFYLCASSPTGVQTGNTIYFGEGSWLTVV.

V and J are TRBV14 and TRBJ2-2; 9 bases match TRBD1. CDR1 SGHDN and CDR2 FVKESK come from the germline V gene. Trimming took 6 bases from V and 3 from J; bases not matched to a gene: 2. The CDR3 is made up of 14 amino acids. CDR3 protein: CASSTGGYTGELFF. The CDR3, as DNA: TGTGCCAGCAGTACAGGGGGCTACACCGGGGAGCTGTTTTTT.

CDR3 amino acids: CASSQVRDPSEQYF. CDR3 DNA: TGTGCCAGCAGCCAAGTGAGGGACCCCTCCGAGCAGTACTTC. The chain combines TRBV4-2 with TRBJ2-7; D tentatively reads TRBD1 or TRBD2 (5 bases each). Germline V gene data show CDR1 as LGHNA and CDR2 as YNFKEQ. Trimming pared 1 base from V and 6 bases from J, leaving 13 bases between. The CDR3 extends over 14 amino acids.

Concerning this clone: One junction end disagrees with the germline gene, perhaps due to a read error. This chain joins TRBV7-7 and TRBJ1-3, with D perhaps matching TRBD1 (5 bases). The CDR3 runs 16 residues. The germline CDR1 and CDR2 sequences are SSHAT and FNYEAQ (reference sequence). The DNA for the CDR3 is TGTGCTAGCAGCTTAGCTACGGCAGGGCCCGGAAACACCATATATTTT. As protein: CASSLATAGPGNTIYF. Full variable domain (remainder filled in from reference TRBV7-7 and TRBJ1-3): GAGVSQSPRYKVTKRGQDVTLRCDPISSHATLYWYQQALGQGPEFLTYFNYEAQPDKSGLPSDRFSAERPEGSISTLTIQRTEQRDSAMYRCASSLATAGPGNTIYFGEGSWLTVV.

J is TRBJ1-1 and V is TRBV5-4, with D unclear. This CDR3 has 15 amino acids. Trimming pared 4 bases from V and 1 base from J, leaving 14 bases between. Germline CDR1 is SGHNT and CDR2 is YYREEE (reference sequence). The CDR3 here is CASSRNSVQNTEAFF. The CDR3 nucleotides read TGTGCCAGCAGCAGAAATTCGGTCCAGAACACTGAAGCTTTCTTT.

This rearrangement joins TRBV27 to TRBJ2-7, with 11 bases aligning to TRBD2. Germline lookup yields CDR1 MNHEY and CDR2 SMNVEV (reference sequence). The CDR3 covers 16 residues. V lost 6 bases to trimming and J lost 0 bases; unmatched junction nucleotides: 7. CDR3 in DNA: TGTGCCAGCAGCCAACTAGCGGGAGCCACCTCCTACGAGCAGTACTTC. Encoded protein: CASSQLAGATSYEQYF.

V usage is TRBV6-5 and J usage is TRBJ1-1; D is uncertain. This CDR3 comprises 14 residues. V was clipped by 6 bases and J by 2 bases, with 13 bases between them. The germline gives CDR1 MNHEY, CDR2 SVGAGI. CDR3 loop: CASSPGGVNTEAFF. CDR3 nucleotide sequence: TGTGCCAGCAGCCCTGGTGGCGTCAACACTGAAGCTTTCTTT.

The J gene is TRBJ1-2, the V gene TRBV14, with TRBD1 matching over 7 bases. The V and J ends lost 0 bases and 5 bases, in that order; junction bases with no gene match: 3. The germline gives CDR1 SGHDN, CDR2 FVKESK. This CDR3 contains 14 residues. CDR3 nucleotide sequence: TGTGCCAGCAGCCAAGATTACAGGGGATATGGCTACACCTTC. Amino acids: CASSQDYRGYGYTF.

In its sample, this clone was seen a few times. The J gene is TRBJ1-3, the V gene TRBV11-2, with 8 bases matching TRBD1. Losses at the gene ends were 5 bases for V and 0 bases for J; bases not matched to a gene: 6. The CDR3 loop spans 16 amino acids. Germline values: CDR1 SGHAT, CDR2 FQNNGV. The CDR3 reads CASSTGGTGSGNTIYF. Here the CDR3 DNA reads TGTGCCAGCAGCACCGGGGGGACAGGCTCTGGAAACACCATATATTTT.

V and J are TRBV7-9 and TRBJ2-1; 15 bases are a match to TRBD2. This CDR3 contains 14 residues. V was clipped by 5 bases and J by 10 bases; unmatched bases: 3. Germline assignment: CDR1 SEHNR and CDR2 FQNEAQ (reference sequence). CDR3 DNA sequence: TGTGCCAGCAGCGGACTAGCGGGAGGGGGGGAGCAGTTCTTC. This codes for CASSGLAGGGEQFF.

The rearrangement links TRBV18 to TRBJ1-3, with TRBD1 as a possible D gene (6 bases). The CDR3 runs to 15 residues. V lost 0 bases, J lost 3 bases, and 9 bases lay in between. Germline V lookup: CDR1 KGHSH, CDR2 LQKENI. As DNA, the CDR3 is TGTGCCAGCTCACCACCTACAGGGCGTGGAAACACCATATATTTT. Its translation: CASSPPTGRGNTIYF.

The chain combines TRBV29-1 with TRBJ2-5; D is unclear. V dropped 2 bases and J dropped 2 bases, with 6 bases sitting between them. Germline CDR1 is SQVTM and CDR2 is ANQGSEA. CDR3 size: 12 residues. CDR3 sequence: CSVEPAQETQYF. The CDR3 bases are TGCAGCGTTGAACCGGCGCAAGAGACCCAGTACTTC.

The count of this clone is one. V gene TRBV6-5 combines with J gene TRBJ2-1; tentatively, D is TRBD2 (6 bases). From germline, CDR1 is MNHEY and CDR2 SVGAGI. The V end was cut by 0 bases, the J end by 8 bases, with 14 bases between. The CDR3 consists of 15 residues. Here the CDR3 DNA reads TGTGCCAGCAGTTACTCCCGACTAGTTCTCCATGAGCAGTTCTTC. Amino acids: CASSYSRLVLHEQFF.

This chain links TRBV15 with TRBJ2-5; unclear D gene. The V end lost 0 bases, the J end lost 0 bases, and 5 bases lay between the germline ends. The germline CDR1 and CDR2 sequences are LNHNV and YYDKDF (reference sequence). The CDR3 spans 14 residues. For the CDR3, the DNA is TGTGCCACCAGCAGAGATACCCACCAAGAGACCCAGTACTTC. As protein: CATSRDTHQETQYF.

The genes are TRBV6-1 and TRBJ2-7, with a possible D match to TRBD1 (5 bases). This CDR3 has 15 residues. Germline loops: CDR1 MNHNS, CDR2 SASEGT. V was cut by 4 bases and J by 3 bases, with 16 bases left in between. The CDR3 bases are TGTGCCAGCAGTGTGGCGACAGAATCATACTACGAGCAGTACTTC. The encoded protein is CASSVATESYYEQYF.

This chain joins TRBV2 and TRBJ2-3, with 7 bases aligning to TRBD2. The germline V gene encodes CDR1 SNHLY and CDR2 FYNNEI. The ends lost 6 bases at V and 1 base at J; junction bases unmatched: 10. This CDR3 comprises 16 residues. The CDR3 region is CASRSPSGGGTDTQYF. The CDR3 region has the DNA TGTGCCAGCAGATCACCCTCGGGGGGAGGCACAGATACGCAGTATTTT.

This chain links TRBV18 with TRBJ2-2; 9 bases align to TRBD1. Germline trimming cut 6 bases from V and 4 bases from J; bases unmatched to any gene: 9. The CDR3 is 16 amino acids. Germline V gene lookup returns CDR1 KGHSH and CDR2 LQKENI. The CDR3 here is CASSGQGKTSTGELFF. As DNA, the CDR3 is TGTGCCAGCTCCGGACAGGGGAAAACTAGCACCGGGGAGCTGTTTTTT.

CDR3 in DNA: TGTGCCAGTAGTATACAGGGTATCTCCGCCAATGAGCAGTTCTTC. It encodes CASSIQGISANEQFF. V gene TRBV19 combines with J gene TRBJ2-1; maybe TRBD1 (5 bases). Germline CDR1 is LNHDA and CDR2 is SQIVND (reference sequence). The CDR3 is 15 amino acids. V gave up 2 bases and J gave up 6 bases, with 14 bases separating them.

This clone showed up just a few times. The V call is TRBV5-6, the J call TRBJ1-1; D is perhaps TRBD1 (6 bases). The germline V gene has CDR1 SGHDT and CDR2 YYEEEE. V was clipped by 0 bases and J by 12 bases, with 15 bases between them. The CDR3 consists of 13 residues. CDR3 region: CASSLAGVGITFF. CDR3 in DNA: TGTGCCAGCAGCTTGGCAGGGGTCGGAATAACTTTCTTT.

This chain connects TRBV11-2 to TRBJ2-7, with D maybe TRBD1 (5 bases). Trimming left V 1 base short and J 1 base short, with 8 bases between. CDR3 size: 14 residues. Germline V lookup: CDR1 SGHAT, CDR2 FQNNGV. The CDR3 loop is CASSLGQNSYEQYF. The CDR3 nucleotides read TGTGCCAGCAGCTTAGGACAGAATTCCTACGAGCAGTACTTC.

CDR3 in amino acids: CSVEPDGADTQYF. The CDR3 DNA reads TGCAGCGTTGAACCCGACGGGGCAGATACGCAGTATTTT. V is TRBV29-1 and J is TRBJ2-3; TRBD2 might be the D (5 bases). V shed 2 bases and J shed 4 bases, with 10 bases lying between them. Germline V lookup: CDR1 SQVTM, CDR2 ANQGSEA. The CDR3 extends over 13 amino acids.

The rearrangement links TRBV7-3 to TRBJ2-3; 13 bases are a match to TRBD2. CDR1 is SGHTA, CDR2 FQGTGA, per germline. This CDR3 is built from 15 residues. Trimming removed 6 bases from V and 3 bases from J; junction bases left unmatched: 3. CDR3 residues: CASSRTSGSTDTQYF. CDR3 nucleotides: TGTGCCAGCAGTAGGACTAGCGGGAGTACAGATACGCAGTATTTT.